This T cell receptor (beta chain) was captured in a study of CD8 T cells in ankylosing spondylitis. With regard to this clonotype: Its antigen remains unknown.

V was pared by 0 bases and J by 5 bases, with 11 bases of the junction left unmatched. The CDR3 spans 16 residues. Germline V gene lookup returns CDR1 DFQATT and CDR2 SNEGSKA (reference sequence). TCRdb re-derived calls from the 5' RACE reads in MiXCR, one entry per CDR3 protein. The data show approximately 220,000 distinct CDR3 sequences, more than 25% seen once. Overall study findings and caveats: What seemed typical of ankylosing spondylitis blood was a TCR beta motif built from roughly 8 highly homologous variants. Researchers reportedly found disease-linked clones significantly enriched in matched ankylosing spondylitis synovial fluid.

The chain employs TRBV20-1 and TRBJ2-5; 8 nucleotides match TRBD2. This sequence originates from a male donor with ankylosing spondylitis or in good health (not recorded which). Sequencing was done on a sample of blood, either unsorted or a sorted T cell fraction (not recorded which). The CDR3 loop is CSARDLSTGGTETQYF. As DNA, the CDR3 is TGCAGTGCTAGAGATCTCAGTACGGGAGGGACTGAGACCCAGTACTTC.